Reported below is one T cell receptor beta chain. The target antigen is unknown. The junction departs from germline at one end; a sequencing error may be responsible. There are 16 residues in the CDR3. Germline loops: CDR1 LNHNV, CDR2 YYDKDF (reference sequence). TCR beta VDJ and CDR3 profiles were obtained from a genomic DNA template. One entry per CDR3 protein results from TCRdb running MiXCR on the reads. The table shows fewer than 200,000 distinct CDR3 sequences, with approximately 60% occurring only once. This record comes from a study of CD8+CD57+ T cells in acquired aplastic anemia. In the study overall: Sequencing produced an average of around 10 million reads per healthy donor for CD4+ cells. General study findings and limits: CD8+ Simpson's diversity showed no significant patient-control difference. Comparison of patients with controls identified some 29 shared CD8+ CDR3 sequences.

The sample was sorted CD4+, CD8+, or CD8+CD57+ T cells (not recorded which) from PBMCs. The chain employs TRBV15 and TRBJ2-1, with TRBD2 matching 11 bases. This receptor was taken from a human donor in good health. Here the CDR3 DNA reads TGTGCCACCAGCAGTGAACTAGCGGGAGTAGGTAATGAGCAACTCTTC. This codes for CATSSELAGVGNEQLF.